One sample yielded the 32 T cell receptor beta chains listed below, sequenced in a study of T cell changes during pregnancy in multiple sclerosis. Profiling relied on immunoSEQ multiplex PCR, and the TCRdb table lists in-frame clones only, not all of them. The repertoire consists of about 73,000 clones, with almost 90% occurring once and the leading ten covering 9% to 9.5%. The sample here was peripheral blood, taken after pregnancy. Every receptor here comes from a female donor in good health, enrolled as a control in a pregnancy study.

V gene TRBV6-4 combines with J gene TRBJ2-2; 9 bases are shared with TRBD2. CDR3 length equals 15 residues. After removal of 3 bases from V and 2 bases from J, the junction contained 1 base not matched to a gene. Germline values: CDR1 MRHNA, CDR2 SNTAGT. CDR3: CASSELAGNTGELFF. DNA of the CDR3: TGTGCCAGCAGTGAACTAGCGGGCAACACCGGGGAGCTGTTTTTT.

This clone was detected once. The J gene is TRBJ1-1, the V gene TRBV11-2; perhaps TRBD1 as D (5 bases). V was trimmed by 1 base and J by 4 bases, leaving 13 bases between them. The CDR3 totals 15 residues. Germline values: CDR1 SGHAT, CDR2 FQNNGV. This CDR3 reads CASSLVGGRTTEAFF. CDR3 nucleotides: TGTGCCAGCAGCTTAGTTGGGGGGAGGACCACTGAAGCTTTCTTT.

The CDR3 region is CASRHTSDSTDTQYF. CDR3 DNA: TGTGCCAGCAGACACACTAGCGATAGCACAGATACGCAGTATTTT. The rearrangement uses TRBV13 and TRBJ2-3; 7 nucleotides agree with TRBD2. V shed 6 bases and J 0 bases; nucleotides not matched to a gene: 6. In germline, CDR1 is PRHDT, CDR2 FYEKMQ (reference sequence). The CDR3 is made up of 15 amino acids.

In DNA, the CDR3 is TGTGCCAGTAGTCTTCGGACAGGGAAGAACACTGAAGCTTTCTTT. Translation gives CASSLRTGKNTEAFF. The chain has TRBV19 and TRBJ1-1; TRBD1 aligns across 8 bases. The V gene end was trimmed by 5 bases and the J gene end by 1 base; junction bases not matched to a gene: 6. Germline V lookup: CDR1 LNHDA, CDR2 SQIVND (reference sequence). This CDR3 has 15 amino acids.

This chain uses TRBV18 with TRBJ2-7, with 11 bases lining up with TRBD1. Unmatched junction bases numbered 8, after V lost 4 bases and J lost 0 bases. Germline CDR1 KGHSH, CDR2 LQKENI. The length of the CDR3 is 17 residues. The CDR3 reads CASSQPGQGVFSYEQYF. The DNA for the CDR3 is TGTGCCAGCTCACAACCGGGACAGGGGGTATTCTCCTACGAGCAGTACTTC.

The V and J genes are TRBV7-9 and TRBJ1-2; possible D gene TRBD1, 5 bases. Germline values: CDR1 SEHNR, CDR2 FQNEAQ (reference sequence). V was pared by 1 base and J by 6 bases, with 21 bases between. The CDR3 is 17 amino acids. The CDR3 sequence: CASSLGSGWSGLDGYTF. CDR3 DNA sequence: TGTGCCAGCAGCTTAGGGTCAGGGTGGTCCGGATTGGATGGCTACACCTTC.

The rearrangement links TRBV5-1 to TRBJ1-1; 11 bases align to TRBD1. Per germline, CDR1 SGHRS and CDR2 YFSETQ. The junction had 8 bases not matched to a gene; V was cut back by 4 bases and J by 3 bases. The CDR3 length is 16 residues. This chain's CDR3 is CASSPGQGVRDTEAFF. CDR3 nucleotide sequence: TGCGCCAGCAGCCCGGGACAGGGGGTAAGGGACACTGAAGCTTTCTTT.

This chain joins TRBV19 and TRBJ1-5; 10 positions match TRBD1. This CDR3 comprises 16 residues. Looked up from germline, CDR1 is LNHDA and CDR2 is SQIVND (reference sequence). J gave up 2 bases and V 5 bases, and 6 bases lay outside the gene matches. DNA for the CDR3: TGTGCCAGTAGTGCCGACAGGGGGCTGGGCAATCAGCCCCAGCATTTT. It specifies CASSADRGLGNQPQHF. Drawing the rest from reference TRBV19 and TRBJ1-5, the complete variable domain is DGGITQSPKYLFRKEGQNVTLSCEQNLNHDAMYWYRQDPGQGLRLIYYSQIVNDFQKGDIAEGYSVSREKKESFPLTVTSAQKNPTAFYLCASSADRGLGNQPQHFGDGTRLSIL.

The rearrangement links TRBV9 to TRBJ1-2, with TRBD1 as a possible D gene (6 bases). Germline assignment: CDR1 SGDLS and CDR2 YYNGEE. Deletions cut 1 base from V and 4 bases from J, with 11 bases between. The CDR3 extends over 14 amino acids. The CDR3: CASSVQGSGYGYTF. CDR3 in DNA: TGTGCCAGCAGCGTACAGGGGTCGGGCTATGGCTACACCTTC.

The V call is TRBV6-5, the J call TRBJ2-7; 7 bases map to TRBD1. This CDR3 comprises 14 residues. J was trimmed by 6 bases and V by 1 base; bases with no gene match: 6. CDR1 is MNHEY and CDR2 is SVGAGI in the germline V gene. The CDR3 loop reads CASSYLTSGGEQYF. The CDR3, as DNA: TGTGCCAGCAGTTACTTAACCTCAGGGGGCGAGCAGTACTTC.

V usage is TRBV7-6 and J usage is TRBJ2-1, with 9 positions matching TRBD2. Germline lookup yields CDR1 SGHVS and CDR2 FNYEAQ. The CDR3 spans 15 residues. The V and J ends lost 5 bases and 4 bases, in that order; junction bases with no gene match: 6. DNA of the CDR3: TGTGCCAGCAGCCTACCTAGCGGGGATTACAATGAGCAGTTCTTC. Amino acids: CASSLPSGDYNEQFF. Together with reference TRBV7-6 and TRBJ2-1, the CDR3 gives the full variable domain: GAGVSQSPRYKVTKRGQDVALRCDPISGHVSLYWYRQALGQGPEFLTYFNYEAQQDKSGLPNDRFSAERPEGSISTLTIQRTEQRDSAMYRCASSLPSGDYNEQFFGPGTRLTVL.

V is TRBV6-1 and J is TRBJ1-3; D remains unclear. This CDR3 is built from 14 residues. V lost 2 bases, J lost 6 bases, and 11 bases lay in between. Germline V lookup: CDR1 MNHNS, CDR2 SASEGT. The CDR3 protein is CASSESGFTNTIYF. In DNA form, the CDR3 reads TGTGCCAGCAGTGAATCCGGGTTTACAAACACCATATATTTT.

CDR3 loop: CASSGSLANTGELFF. The DNA of the CDR3 is TGTGCCAGCAGTGGATCTCTAGCGAACACCGGGGAGCTGTTTTTT. The chain joins TRBV25-1 to TRBJ2-2; D ambiguous. This CDR3 region has 15 residues. Germline loops: CDR1 MGHDK, CDR2 SYGVNS. Trimming took 4 bases from V and 0 from J, leaving 9 bases between them.

V gene TRBV19 combines with J gene TRBJ1-1; D is ambiguous. Trimming pared 7 bases from V and 4 bases from J, leaving 13 bases between. The CDR3 consists of 13 residues. CDR1 and CDR2 from the germline V gene are LNHDA and SQIVND (reference sequence). CDR3 sequence: CASIRGKGTEAFF. CDR3 nucleotides: TGTGCCAGTATCCGCGGGAAGGGCACTGAAGCTTTCTTT.

This clone was counted once. The chain couples TRBV4-1 to TRBJ2-1; 11 bases are a match to TRBD2. J lost 5 bases, V lost 0 bases, and 6 bases had no gene match. The germline gives CDR1 MGHRA, CDR2 YSYEKL. The length of the CDR3 is 17 residues. The CDR3 protein is CASSQEGLADLDNEQFF. The CDR3 nucleotides are TGCGCCAGCAGCCAAGAGGGACTAGCGGATTTGGACAATGAGCAGTTCTTC.

The chain joins TRBV30 to TRBJ2-5; 15 bases map to TRBD2. Germline CDR1 GTSNPN, CDR2 SVGIG (reference sequence). The trim removed 7 bases at V and 2 bases at J, leaving 8 bases unmatched. This CDR3 is 16 amino acids long. Here the CDR3 reads CASNTGLAGGQETQYF. CDR3 DNA: TGTGCCTCGAACACGGGACTAGCGGGGGGTCAAGAGACCCAGTACTTC.

This clone was counted between two and nine times. This chain connects TRBV30 to TRBJ1-1; weak D call: TRBD1 (6 bases). There are 12 residues in the CDR3. Trimming stripped 3 bases from V and 2 bases from J, with 7 bases between. The germline V gene encodes CDR1 GTSNPN and CDR2 SVGIG (reference sequence). This CDR3 is CAWRQGNTEAFF. The CDR3 region has the DNA TGTGCCTGGAGACAGGGAAACACTGAAGCTTTCTTT.

The chain uses TRBV7-9 and TRBJ1-1, with D uncertain. V was clipped by 5 bases and J by 10 bases, with 29 bases between them. This CDR3 has 17 residues. Germline V gene data show CDR1 as SEHNR and CDR2 as FQNEAQ (reference sequence). CDR3 in amino acids: CASSPWEGLIESGLAFF. The CDR3 DNA reads TGTGCCAGCAGCCCTTGGGAGGGCCTAATTGAATCGGGCTTAGCTTTCTTT.

The rearrangement uses TRBV9 and TRBJ1-6; tentatively, D is TRBD1 (5 bases). Between the trimmed V and J ends, which lost 4 bases and 10 bases, there was a span of 15 bases. The CDR3 is 14 residues long. The V gene's germline CDR1 is SGDLS and CDR2 YYNGEE. CDR3 sequence: CASSPSGELSPLHF. The CDR3 nucleotides read TGTGCCAGCAGCCCCTCGGGGGAGCTGTCACCCCTCCACTTT.

The V gene is TRBV6-1, the J gene TRBJ1-1; TRBD1 matches at 9 bases. This CDR3 is built from 15 residues. Looked up from germline, CDR1 is MNHNS and CDR2 is SASEGT. Unmatched junction bases numbered 8, after V lost 1 base and J lost 8 bases. The CDR3 DNA is TGTGCCAGCAGTGAAGGGACAGGGGTCCTATTGGAAGCTTTCTTT. Protein sequence: CASSEGTGVLLEAFF.

The chain combines TRBV5-1 with TRBJ2-7, with D uncertain. Per the germline V gene, CDR1 is SGHRS and CDR2 is YFSETQ. The CDR3 runs to 14 residues. V was cut by 2 bases and J by 4 bases, with 13 bases left in between. The CDR3 DNA follows: TGCGCCAGCAGCTTAAGCGCGAGCCAGTACGAGCAGTACTTC. The encoded protein is CASSLSASQYEQYF.

V usage is TRBV30 and J usage is TRBJ2-7; D might be TRBD2 (7 bases). V dropped 1 base and J dropped 0 bases, with 13 bases sitting between them. The CDR3 sequence is 15 residues long. Looked up from germline, CDR1 is GTSNPN and CDR2 is SVGIG (reference sequence). For the CDR3, the DNA is TGTGCCTGGAGTGCGGGGAGGGGGAGCTCCTACGAGCAGTACTTC. The encoded protein is CAWSAGRGSSYEQYF.

The CDR3 here is CASSLAGGQGGNQPQHF. For the CDR3, the DNA is TGTGCCAGCAGCTTAGCGGGGGGACAGGGTGGCAATCAGCCCCAGCATTTT. The chain is built from TRBV7-9 and TRBJ1-5, with 9 positions matching TRBD1. Germline-derived CDR1 and CDR2 are SEHNR and FQNEAQ (reference sequence). This CDR3 has 17 residues. After removal of 0 bases from V and 2 bases from J, the junction contained 5 bases not matched to a gene.

The rearrangement uses TRBV14 and TRBJ2-7; unclear D gene. Germline V gene data show CDR1 as SGHDN and CDR2 as FVKESK. Trimming shortened V by 0 bases and J by 11 bases, and 14 bases separated the two germline ends. This CDR3 comprises 13 residues. CDR3 sequence (DNA): TGTGCCAGCAGCCAAGATCTCCCTAGTCGAAAGTACTTC. Its protein is CASSQDLPSRKYF.

The CDR3 DNA follows: TGTGCCAGCAGTTACTGGGACAGACAAGAGACCCAGTACTTC. It specifies CASSYWDRQETQYF. This chain uses TRBV6-5 with TRBJ2-5, with 7 bases matching TRBD1. Germline CDR1 reads MNHEY; CDR2 reads SVGAGI. The CDR3 runs 14 residues. The junction had 1 base not matched to a gene; V was cut back by 1 base and J by 2 bases.

This chain links TRBV6-5 with TRBJ2-5; 8 bases agree with TRBD2. The CDR3 is 15 amino acids. V shed 6 bases, J shed 2 bases, and the junction held 8 bases outside the gene matches. Germline V gene data show CDR1 as MNHEY and CDR2 as SVGAGI. CDR3: CASSGTRGVQETQYF. The CDR3 nucleotides read TGTGCCAGCAGCGGGACTAGAGGGGTTCAAGAGACCCAGTACTTC.

The chain combines TRBV11-2 with TRBJ2-5; D might be TRBD2 (7 bases). V lost 5 bases, J lost 5 bases, and 18 bases lay in between. The CDR3 is made up of 15 amino acids. Germline V gene lookup returns CDR1 SGHAT and CDR2 FQNNGV. CDR3 in DNA: TGTGCCAGCAGCCACGCGTGGGGGGGCCGCGAGACCCAGTACTTC. Its translation: CASSHAWGGRETQYF.

This sequence joins TRBV7-6 and TRBJ2-4; D remains ambiguous. The CDR3 is made up of 16 amino acids. Looked up from germline, CDR1 is SGHVS and CDR2 is FNYEAQ. Between the trimmed V and J ends, which lost 5 bases and 2 bases, there was a span of 16 bases. CDR3 in amino acids: CASSPTAFPTKNIQYF. In DNA, the CDR3 is TGTGCCAGCAGCCCCACAGCTTTCCCCACCAAAAACATTCAGTACTTC.

This chain joins TRBV16 and TRBJ1-5, with 9 bases aligning to TRBD1. Germline V lookup: CDR1 KGHSY, CDR2 FQNENV. J was trimmed by 4 bases and V by 0 bases; bases with no gene match: 1. The CDR3 is 15 amino acids. CDR3: CASSQSGTGNQPQHF. DNA for the CDR3: TGTGCCAGCAGCCAATCCGGGACAGGGAATCAGCCCCAGCATTTT.

The chain joins TRBV5-4 to TRBJ1-2; D is perhaps TRBD1 (5 bases). CDR1 is SGHNT, CDR2 YYREEE, per germline (reference sequence). The CDR3 loop spans 14 amino acids. V was shortened by 4 bases and J by 5 bases, with 15 bases between the two germline ends. CDR3 sequence: CASSTPTVKYGYTF. CDR3 coding DNA: TGTGCCAGCAGCACTCCGACAGTAAAGTATGGCTACACCTTC.

The genes are TRBV10-1 and TRBJ2-7; 8 bases map to TRBD2. Germline V gene lookup returns CDR1 WNHNN and CDR2 SYGVQD (reference sequence). Germline trimming cut 3 bases from V and 1 base from J; bases unmatched to any gene: 8. This CDR3 region has 16 residues. The CDR3 nucleotides are TGCGCCAGCAGTGAAGCGGGAGTGCCCCAATCCTACGAGCAGTACTTC. The encoded protein is CASSEAGVPQSYEQYF.

The V call is TRBV7-2, the J call TRBJ1-1, with TRBD1 identical over 7 bases. V was clipped by 5 bases and J by 11 bases; unmatched bases: 14. This CDR3 contains 14 residues. Germline V gene data show CDR1 as SGHTA and CDR2 as FQGNSA. The DNA for the CDR3 is TGTGCCAGCAGCGCACAGTCCCAACAGGGGTTTGCTTTCTTT. It codes for CASSAQSQQGFAFF. The full variable domain, rest sourced from reference TRBV7-2 and TRBJ1-1, is GAGVSQSPSNKVTEKGKDVELRCDPISGHTALYWYRQSLGQGLEFLIYFQGNSAPDKSGLPSDRFSAERTGGSVSTLTIQRTQQEDSAVYLCASSAQSQQGFAFFGQGTRLTVV.